What follows describes a single T cell receptor beta chain. What this receptor recognizes is not known. There are no base qualities to consult, and no much larger clone falls within one base. V is clipped by 3 bases and J by 13 bases, and the sequence between their germline boundaries is 16 bases long. The CDR3 sequence holds 12 residues, the cysteine and phenylalanine included. Only the CDR3 DNA is retained, 36 bases long and in frame from the first base. According to the germline V gene (reference sequence), CDR1 reads DFQATT and CDR2 reads SNEGSKA. Interpreted using the paper, the time point label stands for: 45 days after influenza vaccine administration. This entry belongs to a study of response to subunit inactivated influenza vaccine (dated by TCRdb to the late 2010s). Describing the broader study: To follow how T cells responded to a trivalent subunit inactivated influenza vaccine, the researchers relied on deep quantitative profiling of the T cell receptor repertoire.

What the research found in general, with its limitations: According to the authors, only a limited number of new T cells may be recruited by each seasonal influenza vaccination.

Libraries came from RT-PCR. This sample was sequenced with an Illumina HiSeq 2500. TCRdb applied fastp at Q25 and MiXCR to the public reads, then kept only in-frame beta chains. Each CDR3 protein gets just one entry, which takes the most common genes and DNA from the rows behind it. The sample includes about half a million distinct CDR3 sequences, with approximately 10% observed a single time. About 12% of the sample goes to the ten largest clones. The sequence was collected from a man aged 50-59 years who received an inactivated influenza vaccine. Donor details come from another sample of the same person, matched by shared clones. The receptor chain draws on TRBV20-1 and TRBJ2-1; no D gene call is confident. The source material was PBMCs from blood, sampled roughly 46 days after vaccination. The CDR3 is CSASQAENYQFF. In nucleotides, the sequence is TGCAGTGCTAGTCAGGCGGAGAACTATCAGTTCTTC.